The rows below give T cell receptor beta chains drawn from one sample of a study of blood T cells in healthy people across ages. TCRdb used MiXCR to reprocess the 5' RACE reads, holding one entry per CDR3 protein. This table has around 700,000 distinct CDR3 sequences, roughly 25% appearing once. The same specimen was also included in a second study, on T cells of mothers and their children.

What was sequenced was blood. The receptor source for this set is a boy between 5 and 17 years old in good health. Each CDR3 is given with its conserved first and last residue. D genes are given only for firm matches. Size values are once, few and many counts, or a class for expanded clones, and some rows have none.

CDR3 DNA: TGTGCCAGCAGCGTAGAGACAGCCTACGAGCAGTACTTC
CDR3 protein: CASSVETAYEQYF
J gene: TRBJ2-7
D gene: NA
clone size: NA
V gene: TRBV9

CDR3 DNA: TGTGCCAGCAGCCAAGGCGGTGCCCAGTACTTC
CDR3 protein: CASSQGGAQYF
J gene: TRBJ2-5
D gene: NA
clone size: NA
V gene: TRBV14

CDR3 DNA: TGCAGCGTTGTTATCCAGCTAGCCAAAAACATTCAGTACTTC
CDR3 protein: CSVVIQLAKNIQYF
J gene: TRBJ2-4
D gene: NA
clone size: few
V gene: TRBV29-1

CDR3 DNA: TGTGCCAGCAGTTCATTCTGGGACAGGGAAACCTACGAGCAGTACTTC
CDR3 protein: CASSSFWDRETYEQYF
J gene: TRBJ2-7
D gene: TRBD1
clone size: few
V gene: TRBV12-3/TRBV12-4

CDR3 DNA: TGTGCCAGCAGTTTGAGGCAGGGGGGGATCTACGAGCAGTACTTC
CDR3 protein: CASSLRQGGIYEQYF
J gene: TRBJ2-7
D gene: NA
clone size: NA
V gene: TRBV28

CDR3 DNA: TGTGCCAGCAGCCAAGGGGTTAGCGGGAGTCGCAATGAGCAGTTCTTC
CDR3 protein: CASSQGVSGSRNEQFF
J gene: TRBJ2-1
D gene: TRBD2
clone size: NA
V gene: TRBV4-2

CDR3 DNA: TGTGCCAGCAGCACCGGGACTAGCGAGACCATTCAGTACTTC
CDR3 protein: CASSTGTSETIQYF
J gene: TRBJ2-4
D gene: TRBD2
clone size: few
V gene: TRBV6-5

CDR3 DNA: TGCGCCAGCAGCTTGGATCTCCAGCCCAATGAAGCTTTCTTT
CDR3 protein: CASSLDLQPNEAFF
J gene: TRBJ1-1
D gene: NA
clone size: few
V gene: TRBV5-1

CDR3 DNA: TGTGCCAGCAGCCTTCTACCTGGGGGCACAGATACGCAGTATTTT
CDR3 protein: CASSLLPGGTDTQYF
J gene: TRBJ2-3
D gene: NA
clone size: NA
V gene: TRBV7-9

CDR3 DNA: TGCGCCAGCAGCTTGTACGGGAATCAGCCCCAGCATTTT
CDR3 protein: CASSLYGNQPQHF
J gene: TRBJ1-5
D gene: NA
clone size: NA
V gene: TRBV5-1

CDR3 DNA: TGTGCCAGCAGTTTTGTGGGGACGCGCTACGAGCAGTACTTC
CDR3 protein: CASSFVGTRYEQYF
J gene: TRBJ2-7
D gene: NA
clone size: NA
V gene: TRBV28

CDR3 DNA: TGTGCCAGCAGCCAACAGGGGGGAGAGTACCAAGAGACCCAGTACTTC
CDR3 protein: CASSQQGGEYQETQYF
J gene: TRBJ2-5
D gene: NA
clone size: NA
V gene: TRBV4-2

CDR3 DNA: TGTGCCAGCACCAACAGGGCGGGGGACCGGGCCTACGAGCAGTACTTC
CDR3 protein: CASTNRAGDRAYEQYF
J gene: TRBJ2-7
D gene: NA
clone size: NA
V gene: TRBV3-1

CDR3 DNA: TGTGCCAGCAGTCCGGGACTAGCCAATGAGCAGTTCTTC
CDR3 protein: CASSPGLANEQFF
J gene: TRBJ2-1
D gene: TRBD2
clone size: many
V gene: TRBV12-3/TRBV12-4

CDR3 DNA: TGTGCCAGCAGCGTGACAGGGGGCGGGGAGCTGTTTTTT
CDR3 protein: CASSVTGGGELFF
J gene: TRBJ2-2
D gene: TRBD1
clone size: NA
V gene: TRBV7-2